This T cell receptor (beta chain) comes out of a study of CD8 T cells in Susac syndrome. RNA amounts of about 0.5 to 1 ug underwent reverse transcription with random hexamers. Amplification of TCR beta CDR3 spanned 54 Vbeta and 13 Jbeta via immunoSEQ multiplex PCR. A single record per CDR3 protein comes from TCRdb applying MiXCR to the immunoSEQ multiplex PCR reads. The table has around 59,000 distinct CDR3 sequences, about 92% seen once; the top ten hold roughly 0.2%. With respect to this clonotype: Its antigen is undetermined.

There are 16 residues in the CDR3. V trimming: 2 bases; J trimming: 3 bases; junction bases outside the gene matches: 2. Germline assignment: CDR1 MDHEN and CDR2 SYDVKM. Study conclusions and caveats: The number of individuals included in the study's TCR sequencing and HLA analysis was acknowledged as relatively small.

Sequencing of TCR beta was undertaken in CD8+ and CD4+ T cells derived from blood. The controls, all healthy donors, were matched for age and sex. This chain joins TRBV28 and TRBJ1-6, with 9 bases matching TRBD1. The clonotype was recovered from a human donor in good health. The sample consisted of CD8+ T cells from PBMCs. The CDR3 sequence: CASSLLTGGYNSPLHF. The DNA of the CDR3 is TGTGCCAGCAGTTTACTGACAGGGGGCTATAATTCACCCCTCCACTTT.